This T cell receptor (beta chain) was observed in a study of response to subunit inactivated influenza vaccine. TCRdb redid the calling of the RT-PCR reads with MiXCR, one entry per CDR3 protein. The table has around 180,000 distinct CDR3 sequences, around 9% seen once. Germline values: CDR1 SGHRS, CDR2 YFSETQ. The CDR3 extends over 17 amino acids. The V gene end was trimmed by 0 bases and the J gene end by 5 bases; junction bases not matched to a gene: 12. The chain has TRBV5-1 and TRBJ2-5, with 8 bases aligning to TRBD2. Sequences were derived from non-naive T cells sorted from PBMCs, sampled on the day of vaccination. This sequence originates from a man aged 50 or older who received an inactivated influenza vaccine. In DNA form, the CDR3 reads TGCGCCAGCAGCTTGGGTACGGGAGGGCCGGGAATGGAGACCCAGTACTTC. This codes for CASSLGTGGPGMETQYF.